The 29 T cell receptor beta chains presented below share a single source sample, sequenced in a study of blood T cell repertoires in COVID-19. Only in-frame clones appear in the TCRdb table, and some are missing; sequencing was by immunoSEQ multiplex PCR. The data show about 260,000 clones, with approximately 90% seen just once and roughly 3.7% held by the top ten. Sequencing input: peripheral blood. The receptors derive from a woman aged 40 to 50 with acute or convalescent COVID-19.

The genes are TRBV5-1 and TRBJ1-2; D might be TRBD1 (6 bases). Trimming took off 2 bases at V and 5 bases at J, with 10 bases between the two ends. Germline values: CDR1 SGHRS, CDR2 YFSETQ. The CDR3 totals 13 residues. The CDR3 sequence: CASSFDDRYGYTF. The CDR3 DNA is TGCGCCAGCAGCTTTGACGACAGGTATGGCTACACCTTC.

In its sample, this clone was seen once. The chain is built from TRBV25-1 and TRBJ1-1; D not certain. Trimming removed 1 base from V and 1 base from J, with 10 bases in between. CDR3 length: 15 residues. Germline V gives CDR1 MGHDK, CDR2 SYGVNS. CDR3 coding DNA: TGTGCCAGCAGTGAATTAGAAGTTTGGAACACTGAAGCTTTCTTT. It yields the protein CASSELEVWNTEAFF.

The chain carries TRBV6-2 or TRBV6-3 and TRBJ2-5, with D perhaps TRBD2 (6 bases). The germline V gene has CDR1 MNHEY and CDR2 SVGEGT. Trimming took 2 bases from V and 0 from J, leaving 7 bases between them. The CDR3 sequence is 14 residues long. The CDR3 protein is CASSYREYQETQYF. The CDR3 DNA is TGTGCCAGCAGTTACCGGGAGTACCAAGAGACCCAGTACTTC.

The chain couples TRBV2 to TRBJ1-5; D might be TRBD1 (5 bases). The CDR3 extends over 18 amino acids. Germline loops: CDR1 SNHLY, CDR2 FYNNEI. V was pared by 3 bases and J by 1 base, with 19 bases between. The CDR3 reads CASSDLGGTLGSNQPQHF. CDR3 sequence (DNA): TGTGCCAGCAGTGATCTCGGGGGAACACTAGGGAGCAATCAGCCCCAGCATTTT.

The chain combines TRBV2 with TRBJ1-5; TRBD1 matches 9 bases. There are 16 residues in the CDR3. After removal of 3 bases from V and 10 bases from J, the junction contained 13 bases not matched to a gene. In germline, CDR1 is SNHLY, CDR2 FYNNEI. CDR3 amino acids: CASSDFVGTGISPQHF. The DNA of the CDR3 is TGTGCCAGCAGTGATTTTGTCGGGACAGGGATCAGCCCCCAGCATTTT. The full variable domain, with the rest looked up from reference TRBV2 and TRBJ1-5, is EPEVTQTPSHQVTQMGQEVILRCVPISNHLYFYWYRQILGQKVEFLVSFYNNEISEKSEIFDDQFSVERPDGSNFTLKIRSTKLEDSAMYFCASSDFVGTGISPQHFGDGTRLSIL.

The chain employs TRBV24-1 and TRBJ2-1; 12 nucleotides line up with TRBD2. The CDR3 contains 15 residues. Germline loops: CDR1 KGHDR, CDR2 SFDVKD. V was clipped by 8 bases and J by 2 bases; unmatched bases: 3. CDR3 bases: TGTGCCACCACCTCTAGCGGGGGGGCCTACAATGAGCAGTTCTTC. It yields the protein CATTSSGGAYNEQFF.

V gene TRBV25-1 combines with J gene TRBJ1-2; 7 bases are shared with TRBD1. The CDR3 loop spans 14 amino acids. The ends lost 5 bases at V and 2 bases at J; junction bases unmatched: 5. CDR1 is MGHDK and CDR2 is SYGVNS in the germline V gene. The CDR3 loop is CASSPDRENYGYTF. CDR3 in DNA: TGTGCCAGCAGTCCTGACAGGGAGAACTATGGCTACACCTTC.

The CDR3 sequence is CASSPVASSNQPQHF. CDR3 bases: TGTGCCAGCAGCCCAGTAGCGTCTAGCAATCAGCCCCAGCATTTT. This chain uses TRBV11-2 with TRBJ1-5; D unresolved. The germline V gene has CDR1 SGHAT and CDR2 FQNNGV. Trimming removed 5 bases from V and 0 bases from J, with 11 bases in between. The CDR3 length is 15 residues.

The genes are TRBV3-1 (or the pseudogene TRBV3-2) and TRBJ1-2; TRBD1 might be the D (5 bases). V lost 5 bases and J 2 bases, leaving 15 bases between the germline ends. The CDR3 has 15 residues. Germline V gene sequence: CDR1 LGHDT, CDR2 YNNKEL (reference sequence). The CDR3 DNA sequence: TGTGCCAGCAGCACCCGACAGCCCCCCAACTATGGCTACACCTTC. Amino acids: CASSTRQPPNYGYTF.

This clone has only one observation. The chain carries TRBV7-2 and TRBJ1-2; the D gene is possibly TRBD1 (5 bases). CDR3 length: 15 residues. Germline CDR1 SGHTA, CDR2 FQGNSA. With 5 bases removed from V and 5 bases from J, the gap between germline ends came to 18 bases. The CDR3 sequence is CASSMGTLGWYGYTF. DNA of the CDR3: TGTGCCAGCAGCATGGGGACTCTGGGGTGGTATGGCTACACCTTC.

The chain uses TRBV19 and TRBJ2-1; 15 positions agree with TRBD2. This CDR3 has 18 residues. Germline trimming cut 4 bases from V and 9 bases from J; bases unmatched to any gene: 13. Germline lookup yields CDR1 LNHDA and CDR2 SQIVND (reference sequence). This CDR3 reads CASSTGLAGGTIRLEQFF. The DNA for the CDR3 is TGTGCCAGTAGTACGGGACTAGCGGGGGGAACTATCCGACTTGAGCAGTTCTTC.

Here the CDR3 DNA reads TGTGCCAGCAGCTTAGTTATGCGGGGGGGCCGTTTTGTGACCCAGTACTTC. Amino acids: CASSLVMRGGRFVTQYF. The chain couples TRBV7-8 to TRBJ2-5, with TRBD2 matching 9 bases. This CDR3 region has 17 residues. Germline CDR1 reads SGHVS; CDR2 reads FQNEAQ. The V and J ends lost 1 base and 7 bases, in that order; junction bases with no gene match: 13.

V is TRBV6-5 and J is TRBJ2-1; maybe TRBD2 (5 bases). V was pared by 2 bases and J by 0 bases, with 11 bases between. Germline V gene lookup returns CDR1 MNHEY and CDR2 SVGAGI. The CDR3 has 16 residues. The CDR3 nucleotides read TGTGCCAGCAGTTACCTCCGGGGAGTCTCCTACAATGAGCAGTTCTTC. Its protein is CASSYLRGVSYNEQFF.

The chain uses TRBV29-1 and TRBJ1-2, with 7 bases lining up with TRBD1. Germline values: CDR1 SQVTM, CDR2 ANQGSEA. The CDR3 has 12 amino acids. V dropped 7 bases and J dropped 7; count of bases not matched to a gene: 9. The CDR3 DNA is TGCAGCGCCCAAGACAGGGAGCTTGGCTACACCTTC. Translated, it gives CSAQDRELGYTF.

The chain is built from TRBV2 and TRBJ2-3; 9 bases fit TRBD2. After removal of 10 bases from V and 5 bases from J, the junction contained 16 bases not matched to a gene. The CDR3 extends over 16 amino acids. Germline CDR1 SNHLY, CDR2 FYNNEI. CDR3 DNA: TGTGCCACCCCATGGCGGGGGGGCGGGGATGGAGATACGCAGTATTTT. Its protein is CATPWRGGGDGDTQYF.

V and J are TRBV7-8 and TRBJ2-1, with D tentatively TRBD2 (5 bases). The CDR3 has 15 amino acids. Trimming cost V 6 bases and J 4 bases, with 16 bases left between them. The germline V gene encodes CDR1 SGHVS and CDR2 FQNEAQ. This CDR3 reads CASRGGLGFYNEQFF. DNA of the CDR3: TGTGCCAGCAGGGGCGGGCTAGGCTTTTACAATGAGCAGTTCTTC.

V and J are TRBV13 and TRBJ1-1; 8 bases map to TRBD1. Germline CDR1 and CDR2: PRHDT and FYEKMQ (reference sequence). CDR3 size: 15 residues. V lost 5 bases and J lost 1; bases outside the gene matches: 6. CDR3 sequence: CASSRFGTGNTEAFF. The CDR3 DNA reads as TGTGCCAGCAGCCGCTTCGGGACAGGGAACACTGAAGCTTTCTTT.

The chain employs TRBV5-6 and TRBJ2-5, with D possibly being TRBD2 (6 bases). The germline V and J ends were trimmed by 0 bases and 4 bases, with 10 bases remaining between them. The germline V gene encodes CDR1 SGHDT and CDR2 YYEEEE. The CDR3 length is 14 residues. The CDR3 nucleotides are TGTGCCAGCAGCTTGGCGTTGGGGGGAGAGACCCAGTACTTC. Translating gives CASSLALGGETQYF.

The gene calls are TRBV12-5 and TRBJ2-4; 10 bases are shared with TRBD1. J was trimmed by 4 bases and V by 1 base; bases with no gene match: 7. There are 17 residues in the CDR3. The V gene's germline CDR1 is LGHNT and CDR2 FRNRAP. In DNA form, the CDR3 reads TGTGCTAGTGGTTTGGGGACCGGGACAGGGGTAAAAAACATTCAGTACTTC. Amino acid sequence: CASGLGTGTGVKNIQYF.

The rearrangement joins TRBV30 to TRBJ1-5, with 9 positions matching TRBD1. This CDR3 is built from 14 residues. V lost 2 bases to trimming and J lost 6 bases; unmatched junction nucleotides: 5. The germline V gene encodes CDR1 GTSNPN and CDR2 SVGIG (reference sequence). CDR3 residues: CAWSFGQGSQPQHF. The DNA of the CDR3 is TGTGCCTGGAGTTTCGGACAGGGGTCTCAGCCCCAGCATTTT.

The count of this clone is one. The genes are TRBV2 and TRBJ1-5, with 11 bases identical to TRBD1. Germline values: CDR1 SNHLY, CDR2 FYNNEI. With V trimmed by 6 bases and J by 4 bases, 8 bases remained unmatched. The CDR3 consists of 16 residues. CDR3 nucleotide sequence: TGTGCCAGCAGGAGTTTCGGACAGGGGGCGAATCAGCCCCAGCATTTT. It encodes CASRSFGQGANQPQHF.

The chain combines TRBV10-1 with TRBJ2-3, with D hard to call. From germline, CDR1 is WNHNN and CDR2 SYGVQD (reference sequence). The CDR3 consists of 16 residues. Trimming took off 2 bases at V and 3 bases at J, with 15 bases between the two ends. CDR3 sequence: CASSEDGKVLTDTQYF. The CDR3 DNA sequence: TGCGCCAGCAGTGAGGATGGAAAGGTACTAACAGATACGCAGTATTTT.

The chain joins TRBV5-5 to TRBJ1-2; 7 nucleotides align to TRBD1. Germline V gene lookup returns CDR1 SGHKS and CDR2 YYEKEE (reference sequence). This CDR3 comprises 14 residues. Trimming cost V 3 bases and J 0 bases; bases outside gene matches: 2. The CDR3 DNA reads as TGTGCCAGCAGCTCCGGGACAGCTAACTATGGCTACACCTTC. As protein: CASSSGTANYGYTF.

The chain employs TRBV7-3 and TRBJ2-5; TRBD2 matches at 10 bases. The germline V gene encodes CDR1 SGHTA and CDR2 FQGTGA. V shed 5 bases and J 1 base; nucleotides not matched to a gene: 4. This CDR3 region has 15 residues. CDR3 in DNA: TGTGCCAGCAGCAATAGCGGGGGGTTCCAAGAGACCCAGTACTTC. Encoded protein: CASSNSGGFQETQYF.

J is TRBJ1-4 and V is TRBV18; no firm D call. This CDR3 region has 12 residues. Per germline, CDR1 KGHSH and CDR2 LQKENI. Trimming took off 5 bases at V and 10 bases at J, with 11 bases between the two ends. This CDR3 reads CASSDPGGKLFF. The CDR3 nucleotides read TGTGCCAGCTCAGACCCGGGAGGAAAACTGTTTTTT.

The V gene is TRBV9, the J gene TRBJ2-1, with TRBD2 matching over 10 bases. Germline CDR1 SGDLS, CDR2 YYNGEE. The ends lost 0 bases at V and 7 bases at J; junction bases unmatched: 4. The CDR3 spans 15 residues. CDR3 protein: CASSVDTSGANEQFF. CDR3 nucleotide sequence: TGTGCCAGCAGCGTAGACACTAGCGGGGCGAATGAGCAGTTCTTC.

The chain combines TRBV2 with TRBJ1-2, with a weak D call TRBD1 (5 bases). V lost 6 bases and J 5 bases, leaving 13 bases between the germline ends. Germline loops: CDR1 SNHLY, CDR2 FYNNEI. The CDR3 consists of 13 residues. Here the CDR3 reads CASSPRGGYGYTF. CDR3 coding DNA: TGTGCCAGCAGCCCCCGGGGGGGGTATGGCTACACCTTC.

This clone was counted a single time. V gene TRBV5-1 combines with J gene TRBJ2-2, with TRBD1 matching 9 bases. V was clipped by 9 bases and J by 4 bases; unmatched bases: 7. Germline values: CDR1 SGHRS, CDR2 YFSETQ. The CDR3 has 14 residues. As DNA, the CDR3 is TGCGCCACCAGGACAGGGGACGGCACCGGGGAGCTGTTTTTT. Its translation is CATRTGDGTGELFF. Full variable domain (rest looked up from reference TRBV5-1 and TRBJ2-2): KAGVTQTPRYLIKTRGQQVTLSCSPISGHRSVSWYQQTPGQGLQFLFEYFSETQRNKGNFPGRFSGRQFSNSRSEMNVSTLELGDSALYLCATRTGDGTGELFFGEGSRLTVL.

This chain joins TRBV5-4 and TRBJ1-1, with TRBD1 matching over 9 bases. Germline V gene data show CDR1 as SGHNT and CDR2 as YYREEE (reference sequence). CDR3 length equals 15 residues. After removal of 0 bases from V and 6 bases from J, the junction contained 6 bases not matched to a gene. CDR3 bases: TGTGCCAGCAGCTTGGGACAGGGGGTTTTTTCTGAAGCTTTCTTT. This gives the protein CASSLGQGVFSEAFF.